The 19 T cell receptor beta chains below come from one sample, sequenced in a study of blood T cell repertoires in COVID-19. Sequencing used immunoSEQ multiplex PCR; TCRdb keeps in-frame clones, though not all of them. The data contain a few hundred thousand clones, around 87% of them singletons. Sequencing was carried out using peripheral blood. The source of these receptors is a woman between 45 and 65 years old with acute or convalescent COVID-19.

The chain is built from TRBV6-2 or TRBV6-3 and TRBJ2-1, with a weak D call TRBD2 (5 bases). The CDR3 has 13 residues. The V end lost 5 bases, the J end lost 4 bases, and 9 bases lay between the germline ends. The germline V gene has CDR1 MNHEY and CDR2 SVGEGT. The CDR3 nucleotides are TGTGCCAGCAGTATTGGACTGTACAATGAGCAGTTCTTC. As protein: CASSIGLYNEQFF.

The chain joins TRBV7-8 to TRBJ2-7; TRBD2 might be the D (6 bases). This CDR3 is 15 amino acids long. CDR1 and CDR2 from the germline V gene are SGHVS and FQNEAQ. Trimming removed 6 bases at V and 2 bases at J, with 17 bases between. The CDR3 here is CASRPEAEGTYEQYF. In nucleotides, the CDR3 is TGTGCCAGCAGACCTGAAGCGGAGGGAACCTACGAGCAGTACTTC.

The chain links TRBV6-2 or TRBV6-3 to TRBJ1-2; D not certain. From germline, CDR1 is MNHEY and CDR2 SVGEGT. Trimming shortened V by 6 bases and J by 4 bases, and 21 bases separated the two germline ends. The CDR3 contains 16 residues. CDR3 DNA: TGTGCCAGCAGCCCTACCGCAGGCAGCTTGATCTATGGCTACACCTTC. As protein: CASSPTAGSLIYGYTF.

The CDR3 DNA is TGTGCCAGCAGTCCGACAGGGGGAGATACGCAGTATTTT. As protein: CASSPTGGDTQYF. The chain recombines TRBV6-5 with TRBJ2-3; 9 nucleotides agree with TRBD1. In germline, CDR1 is MNHEY, CDR2 SVGAGI. The CDR3 spans 13 residues. V shed 5 bases and J 5 bases; nucleotides not matched to a gene: 2.

This clone was observed a handful of times. V and J are TRBV4-1 and TRBJ2-1; 8 bases line up with TRBD2. V lost 2 bases to trimming and J lost 0 bases; unmatched junction nucleotides: 12. CDR1 and CDR2 (germline): MGHRA, YSYEKL. CDR3 length: 19 residues. CDR3 nucleotides: TGCGCCAGCAGCCAACCTCTTAGCGGGACGGGGAGCTCCTACAATGAGCAGTTCTTC. Protein product: CASSQPLSGTGSSYNEQFF.

Written as DNA, the CDR3 is TGTGCCAGCAGCTTGTTTAACAGGAACTCCTACAATGAGCAGTTCTTC. It encodes CASSLFNRNSYNEQFF. This chain uses TRBV7-2 with TRBJ2-1; possible D gene TRBD1, 5 bases. The V end lost 3 bases, the J end lost 0 bases, and 12 bases lay between the germline ends. The V gene's germline CDR1 is SGHTA and CDR2 FQGNSA. The CDR3 covers 16 residues.

This clone occurred once. The rearrangement links TRBV27 to TRBJ2-5, with unresolved D. Trimming shortened V by 4 bases and J by 2 bases, and 11 bases separated the two germline ends. The CDR3 is made up of 14 amino acids. Germline-derived CDR1 and CDR2 are MNHEY and SMNVEV (reference sequence). CDR3 sequence (DNA): TGTGCCAGCAGTTCCGCACAGATACAAGAGACCCAGTACTTC. This encodes CASSSAQIQETQYF.

V usage is TRBV5-1 and J usage is TRBJ2-7; TRBD2 matches 7 bases. V lost 0 bases to trimming and J lost 2 bases; unmatched junction nucleotides: 5. The CDR3 loop spans 15 amino acids. Germline lookup yields CDR1 SGHRS and CDR2 YFSETQ. The CDR3: CASSLVAGATYEQYF. CDR3 coding DNA: TGCGCCAGCAGCTTGGTGGCGGGAGCCACCTACGAGCAGTACTTC.

J is TRBJ2-7 and V is TRBV10-3; tentatively, D is TRBD1 (6 bases). CDR3 length: 13 amino acids. In germline, CDR1 is ENHRY, CDR2 SYGVKD. The V end was cut by 6 bases, the J end by 4 bases, with 13 bases between. This CDR3 reads CAIREQGRYEQYF. The CDR3 DNA is TGTGCCATCAGGGAACAGGGTAGGTACGAGCAGTACTTC.

The chain has TRBV4-2 and TRBJ1-1; possible D gene TRBD1, 5 bases. Trimming took off 0 bases at V and 11 bases at J, with 16 bases between the two ends. CDR1 and CDR2 from the germline V gene are LGHNA and YNFKEQ. The CDR3 runs to 14 residues. The CDR3 here is CASSQEGLPHWAFF. In DNA, the CDR3 is TGTGCCAGCAGCCAAGAGGGGCTGCCTCATTGGGCTTTCTTT.

This clone appeared a few times. The rearrangement links TRBV10-3 to TRBJ1-2, with 8 bases fitting TRBD1. There are 14 residues in the CDR3. V was pared by 4 bases and J by 2 bases, with 3 bases of the junction left unmatched. In germline, CDR1 is ENHRY, CDR2 SYGVKD. In DNA, the CDR3 is TGTGCCATCAGTGTGGACAGGGTAAACTATGGCTACACCTTC. Protein: CAISVDRVNYGYTF.

The chain combines TRBV19 with TRBJ2-5, with D maybe TRBD2 (6 bases). This CDR3 comprises 13 residues. Trimming cost V 3 bases and J 7 bases, with 12 bases left between them. Germline CDR1 reads LNHDA; CDR2 reads SQIVND (reference sequence). The CDR3 sequence: CASSIWGVRTQYF. The CDR3 DNA reads as TGTGCCAGTAGTATTTGGGGGGTGAGGACCCAGTACTTC.

The chain uses TRBV7-3 and TRBJ1-2, with 8 bases lining up with TRBD1. J gave up 8 bases and V 1 base, and 6 bases lay outside the gene matches. Germline-derived CDR1 and CDR2 are SGHTA and FQGTGA. This CDR3 has 14 amino acids. The CDR3 sequence is CASSLIGQGDGYTF. CDR3 DNA: TGTGCCAGCAGCTTAATAGGACAGGGTGACGGCTACACCTTC.

The chain employs TRBV7-3 and TRBJ2-3; D might be TRBD2 (6 bases). The CDR3 has 15 residues. CDR1 SGHTA and CDR2 FQGTGA come from the germline V gene. The V end lost 4 bases, the J end lost 6 bases, and 17 bases lay between the germline ends. This CDR3 reads CASSSSGTLVDTQYF. As DNA, the CDR3 is TGTGCCAGCAGCTCCTCCGGGACTTTAGTCGATACGCAGTATTTT.

The rearrangement joins TRBV27 to TRBJ1-5; 8 bases match TRBD1. The germline CDR1 and CDR2 sequences are MNHEY and SMNVEV (reference sequence). CDR3 length: 18 amino acids. The junction had 10 bases not matched to a gene; V was cut back by 1 base and J by 2 bases. Here the CDR3 reads CASSLWAGGNNGNQPQHF. In DNA form, the CDR3 reads TGTGCCAGCAGTTTATGGGCAGGGGGCAATAACGGCAATCAGCCCCAGCATTTT.

This chain connects TRBV4-2 to TRBJ1-4; TRBD1 might be the D (6 bases). V lost 0 bases and J 8 bases, leaving 13 bases between the germline ends. Per the germline V gene, CDR1 is LGHNA and CDR2 is YNFKEQ. This CDR3 has 15 residues. The CDR3 DNA follows: TGTGCCAGCAGCCAAGATCCCGCAGGGGACGAAAAACTGTTTTTT. It yields the protein CASSQDPAGDEKLFF.

The chain has TRBV6-1 and TRBJ2-7; the match to TRBD2 covers 11 bases. CDR1 and CDR2 from the germline V gene are MNHNS and SASEGT. Trimming cost V 4 bases and J 0 bases; bases outside gene matches: 8. There are 17 residues in the CDR3. CDR3 sequence (DNA): TGTGCCAGCAGTGCCTTCGGGACTAGCGGAAGCTCCTACGAGCAGTACTTC. This sequence encodes CASSAFGTSGSSYEQYF.

The V gene is TRBV7-2, the J gene TRBJ2-5, with D hard to call. The V and J ends lost 1 base and 0 bases respectively, with 6 bases between them. CDR1 is SGHTA, CDR2 FQGNSA, per germline. This CDR3 has 14 amino acids. CDR3 DNA: TGTGCCAGCAGCTTAGAACAGTACCAAGAGACCCAGTACTTC. It encodes CASSLEQYQETQYF.

The gene calls are TRBV28 and TRBJ2-3; 10 nucleotides align to TRBD2. The trim removed 8 bases at V and 2 bases at J, leaving 7 bases unmatched. The germline V gene has CDR1 MDHEN and CDR2 SYDVKM. The CDR3 contains 15 residues. CDR3 loop: CASQTAGGLTDTQYF. The CDR3 DNA reads TGTGCCAGCCAGACAGCGGGAGGGCTCACAGATACGCAGTATTTT.